The entry below gives a single T cell receptor (beta chain) sequence along with its context. No antigen is known for it. No base quality information exists; no much larger clone differs at one position. The collaborating institutions used their own protocols to collect whole blood in K2EDTA tubes. For TCRbeta analysis, collaborators shipped samples as frozen whole blood, isolated PBMCs, or DNA extracted from either of those sample types. The immunoSEQ Assay, a bias-controlled multiplex PCR, was used to amplify TCRbeta CDR3 regions from genomic DNA. The source study handled its data this way. The number of nucleated cells in each sample was estimated by amplification of reference gene primers within the assay. To quantify the absolute abundance of each unique TCRbeta CDR3 rearrangement, sequence reads were collapsed and filtered. For each sample, productive Simpson clonality was calculated as the square root of Simpson's diversity index over productive rearrangements. TCRdb took over this immuneACCESS table, retaining in-frame rearrangements with V and J assigned. Such tables are incomplete; in checked studies, under half of the missing clones stem from an unresolved V gene, and the remainder is unexplained. The V and J calls and clone size come from that table; D and trimming were worked out from the DNA. The sample table shows about 92,000 clones, and around 85% are seen once. Jointly, the top ten make up around 12% of the sample.

Counted from cysteine to phenylalanine, this CDR3 has 14 amino acids. The retained sequence is limited to the CDR3, 42 bases, with the frame set at the first base. CDR1 MNHEY and CDR2 SVGAGI are derived from the germline V gene. At the junction V is shortened by 5 bases and J by 0 bases; bases outside the gene matches: 1. These data originate in a study of blood T cell repertoires in COVID-19 (dated by TCRdb to the early 2020s). At the level of the whole study: Collaborator samples came from the United States, Italy and Spain and covered acute and convalescent phases of COVID-19. The material from the prospective study consisted of cDNA or gDNA derived from T cells, B-cell-depleted T cells, or PBMCs. Deeply sampled blood TCRbeta repertoires from subjects exposed to, actively infected with, or recovered from COVID-19 were included in the dataset. The repertoires were released in a freely available public database meant as a resource for research on the immune response to SARS-CoV-2. The samples were drawn from two sources: the first 160 participants of the ongoing ImmuneRACE study, and about 1,300 subjects contributed by 6 global collaborators. Sample metadata almost always included a de-identified subject ID, COVID-19 status, age in years and sex. Where available, HLA class I and class II types were taken from metadata supplied by the sample provider and were not determined by assay-based typing.

Findings and caveats that apply to the study as a whole: How much clinical and demographic metadata was included differed by source and by participant, and the metadata was provided uncurated.

The TCR was taken from a human donor in a cohort sampled during active COVID-19. The sequence joins TRBV6-5 to TRBJ2-1, with TRBD1 identical over 7 junction bases. Sequences were obtained from peripheral blood. The CDR3 reads as follows: CASSRDSSYNEQFF. The DNA reads TGTGCCAGCAGTCGGGACAGCTCCTACAATGAGCAGTTCTTC.